What follows describes a single T cell receptor (beta chain). Its antigen is unknown. This sample is part of a study of cytomegalovirus exposure and HLA in healthy donors. Overall study findings and caveats: The study had only CMV serostatus as immune exposure information. In an earlier analysis, about 87% or about 30%: the productive usage of most TCR beta V segments. Roughly uniform sequencing depth across donors was assumed, possibly incorrectly. DRB1 had the most TCR associations and HLA-C the fewest, a later analysis found, with rates varying by HLA locus.

PCR involved 60 Vbeta and 13 Jbeta primers. Libraries were prepared by immunoSEQ multiplex PCR; TCRdb keeps only in-frame clonotypes and omits some of them. Found here are 250,000 to 350,000 clones, approximately 90% of them singletons; the top ten hold 3.5% to 4%. The ends lost 3 bases at V and 2 bases at J; junction bases unmatched: 8. From germline, CDR1 is LGHNA and CDR2 YNFKEQ. The CDR3 sequence is 16 residues long. The sequenced material came from PBMCs. The TCR originated in a man in his forties or fifties in good health and CMV-seropositive. The genes are TRBV4-2 and TRBJ2-7, with 9 bases lining up with TRBD2. CDR3 coding DNA: TGTGCCAGCAGCCAGGATCTAGCGGGATCCCCCTACGAGCAGTACTTC. Translation: CASSQDLAGSPYEQYF.